A single sample is the source of the 3 T cell receptor beta chains below, sequenced in a study of blood T cell dynamics during melanoma immunotherapy. Libraries were prepared by immunoSEQ multiplex PCR; TCRdb keeps only in-frame clonotypes and omits some of them. The sample has 8,500 or so clones; 85% to 90% are singletons. Described time point: week 3, after first cycle of checkpoint inhibitor. The material sequenced was blood, taken from a patient treated with checkpoint blockade. These receptors were taken from a human donor with melanoma.

The gene calls are TRBV2 and TRBJ2-5; no reliable D call. The end of the DNA aligns better with TRBJ2-7, so the J call may be wrong. The germline V gene has CDR1 SNHLY and CDR2 FYNNEI. The CDR3 is 14 residues long. This CDR3 reads CASSGSWPGYEQYF. CDR3 nucleotides: TGTGCCAGCAGTGGCTCTTGGCCCGGCTACGAGCAGTACTTC.

CDR3 nucleotide sequence: TGTGCCAGCAGCTCGGGACAGGGCGGGAACGAGCAGTACTTC. It codes for CASSSGQGGNEQYF. The gene calls are TRBV11-3 and TRBJ2-7; 9 bases map to TRBD1. Germline V gene data show CDR1 as SGHNT and CDR2 as YENEEA. J lost 5 bases, V lost 4 bases, and 6 bases had no gene match. The CDR3 covers 14 residues.

This chain links TRBV7-2 with TRBJ1-1; 8 nucleotides line up with TRBD1. The germline V gene has CDR1 SGHTA and CDR2 FQGNSA. The CDR3 covers 15 residues. Losses at the gene ends were 1 base for V and 5 bases for J; bases not matched to a gene: 6. Written as DNA, the CDR3 is TGTGCCAGCAGCTTAGATCAGGGGGCGAGGACTGAAGCTTTCTTT. This translates into CASSLDQGARTEAFF.